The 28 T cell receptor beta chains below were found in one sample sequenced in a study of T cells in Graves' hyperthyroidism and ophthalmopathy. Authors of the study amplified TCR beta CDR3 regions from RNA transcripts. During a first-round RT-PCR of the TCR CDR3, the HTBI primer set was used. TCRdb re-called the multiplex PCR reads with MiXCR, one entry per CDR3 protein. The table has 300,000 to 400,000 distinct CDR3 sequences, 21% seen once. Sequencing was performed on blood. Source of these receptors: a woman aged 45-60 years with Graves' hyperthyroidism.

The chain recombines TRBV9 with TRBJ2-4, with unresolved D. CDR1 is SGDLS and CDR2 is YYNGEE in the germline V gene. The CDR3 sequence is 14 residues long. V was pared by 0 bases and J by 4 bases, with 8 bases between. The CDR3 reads CASSVGNSKNIQYF. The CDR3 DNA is TGTGCCAGCAGCGTAGGTAACAGTAAAAACATTCAGTACTTC.

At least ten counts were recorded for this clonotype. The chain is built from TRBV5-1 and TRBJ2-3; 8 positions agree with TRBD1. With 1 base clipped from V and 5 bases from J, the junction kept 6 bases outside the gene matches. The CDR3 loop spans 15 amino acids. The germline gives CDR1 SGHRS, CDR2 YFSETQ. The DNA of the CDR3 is TGCGCCAGCAGCTTGCTAGCAGGGGGCAAAGATACGCAGTATTTT. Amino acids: CASSLLAGGKDTQYF.

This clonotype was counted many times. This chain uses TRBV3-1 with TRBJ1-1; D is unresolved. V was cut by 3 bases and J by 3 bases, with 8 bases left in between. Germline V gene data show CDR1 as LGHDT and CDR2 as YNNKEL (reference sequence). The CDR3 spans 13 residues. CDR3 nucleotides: TGTGCCAGCAGCCAGGGCACCCACACTGAAGCTTTCTTT. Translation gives CASSQGTHTEAFF. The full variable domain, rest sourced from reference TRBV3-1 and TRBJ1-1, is DTAVSQTPKYLVTQMGNDKSIKCEQNLGHDTMYWYKQDSKKFLKIMFSYNNKELIINETVPNRFSPKSPDKAHLNLHINSLELGDSAVYFCASSQGTHTEAFFGQGTRLTVV.

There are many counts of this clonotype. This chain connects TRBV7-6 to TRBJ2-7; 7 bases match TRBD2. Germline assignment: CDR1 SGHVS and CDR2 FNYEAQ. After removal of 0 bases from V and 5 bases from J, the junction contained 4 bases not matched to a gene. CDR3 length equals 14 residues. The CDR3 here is CASSLASLADEQYF. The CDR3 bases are TGTGCCAGCAGCTTAGCGAGTCTAGCGGACGAGCAGTACTTC.

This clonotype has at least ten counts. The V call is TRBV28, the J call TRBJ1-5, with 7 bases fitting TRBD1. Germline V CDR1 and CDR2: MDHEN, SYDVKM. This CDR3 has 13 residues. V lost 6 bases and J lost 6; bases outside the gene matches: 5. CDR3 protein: CASRDRSIQPQHF. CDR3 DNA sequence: TGTGCCAGCAGGGACAGGTCCATTCAGCCCCAGCATTTT.

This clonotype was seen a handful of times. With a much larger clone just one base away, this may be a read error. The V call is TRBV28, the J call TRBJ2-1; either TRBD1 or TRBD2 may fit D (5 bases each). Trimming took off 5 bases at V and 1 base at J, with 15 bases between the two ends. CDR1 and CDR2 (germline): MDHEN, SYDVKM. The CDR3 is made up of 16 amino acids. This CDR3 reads CASSTAGTASYNEQFF. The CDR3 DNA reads TGTGCCAGCAGTACCGCCGGGACGGCATCCTACAATGAGCAGTTCTTC. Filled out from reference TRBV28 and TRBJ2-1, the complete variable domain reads DVKVTQSSRYLVKRTGEKVFLECVQDMDHENMFWYRQDPGLGLRLIYFSYDVKMKEKGDIPEGYSVSREKKERFSLILESASTNQTSMYLCASSTAGTASYNEQFFGPGTRLTVL.

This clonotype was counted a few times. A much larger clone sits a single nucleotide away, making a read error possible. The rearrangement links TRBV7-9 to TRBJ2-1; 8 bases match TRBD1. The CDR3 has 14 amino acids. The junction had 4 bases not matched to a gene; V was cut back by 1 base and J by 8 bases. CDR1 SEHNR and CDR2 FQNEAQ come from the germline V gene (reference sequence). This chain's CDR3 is CASSLGTGNDEQFF. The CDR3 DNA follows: TGTGCCAGCAGCTTAGGGACAGGGAACGATGAGCAGTTCTTC.

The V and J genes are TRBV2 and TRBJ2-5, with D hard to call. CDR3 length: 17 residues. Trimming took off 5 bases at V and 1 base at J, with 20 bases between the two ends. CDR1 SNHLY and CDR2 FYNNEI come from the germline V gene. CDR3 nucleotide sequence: TGTGCCAGCAGTTTATGGGATTGGGTGCGGAGCCAAGAGACCCAGTACTTC. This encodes CASSLWDWVRSQETQYF.

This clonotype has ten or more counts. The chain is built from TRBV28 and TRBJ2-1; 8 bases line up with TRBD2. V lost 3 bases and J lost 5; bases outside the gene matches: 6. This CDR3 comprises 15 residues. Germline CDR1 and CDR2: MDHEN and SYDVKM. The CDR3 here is CASSFNERGHNEQFF. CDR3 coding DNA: TGTGCCAGCAGTTTTAACGAGCGGGGGCACAATGAGCAGTTCTTC. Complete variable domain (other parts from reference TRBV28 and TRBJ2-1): DVKVTQSSRYLVKRTGEKVFLECVQDMDHENMFWYRQDPGLGLRLIYFSYDVKMKEKGDIPEGYSVSREKKERFSLILESASTNQTSMYLCASSFNERGHNEQFFGPGTRLTVL.

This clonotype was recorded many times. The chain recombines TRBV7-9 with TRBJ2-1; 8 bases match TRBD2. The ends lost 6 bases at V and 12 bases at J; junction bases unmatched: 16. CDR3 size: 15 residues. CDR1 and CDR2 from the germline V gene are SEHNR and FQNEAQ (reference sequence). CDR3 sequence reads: CASSPGLASSRAQFF. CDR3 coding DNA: TGTGCCAGCAGTCCCGGACTAGCCTCTTCTAGGGCGCAGTTCTTC.

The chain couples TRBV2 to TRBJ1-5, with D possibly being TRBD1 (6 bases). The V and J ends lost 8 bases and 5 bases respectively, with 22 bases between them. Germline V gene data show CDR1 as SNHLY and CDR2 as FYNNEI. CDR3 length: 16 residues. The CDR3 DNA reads TGTGCCAGCGGTAAATTAACGGGGGGCAGCCATCAGCCCCAGCATTTT. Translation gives CASGKLTGGSHQPQHF.

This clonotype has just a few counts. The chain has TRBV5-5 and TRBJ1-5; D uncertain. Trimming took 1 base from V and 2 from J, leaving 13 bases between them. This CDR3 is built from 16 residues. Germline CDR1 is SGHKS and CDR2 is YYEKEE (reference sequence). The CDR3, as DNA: TGTGCCAGCAGCTTGATGGCCCCAGGCGGCAATCAGCCCCAGCATTTT. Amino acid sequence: CASSLMAPGGNQPQHF.

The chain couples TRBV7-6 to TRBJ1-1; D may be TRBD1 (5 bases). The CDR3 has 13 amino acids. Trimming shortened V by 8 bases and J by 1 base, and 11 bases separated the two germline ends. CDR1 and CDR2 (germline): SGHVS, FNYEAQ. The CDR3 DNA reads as TGTGCCAGCGGCAGGGACCAGAACACTGAAGCTTTCTTT. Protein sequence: CASGRDQNTEAFF.

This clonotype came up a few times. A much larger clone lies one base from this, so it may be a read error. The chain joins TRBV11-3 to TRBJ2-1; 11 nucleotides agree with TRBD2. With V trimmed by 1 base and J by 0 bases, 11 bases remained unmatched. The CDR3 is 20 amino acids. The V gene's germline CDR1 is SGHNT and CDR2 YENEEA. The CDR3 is CASSLVSGSGRGLSYNEQFF. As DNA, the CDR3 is TGTGCCAGCAGCTTAGTTTCGGGTAGCGGGAGGGGACTCTCCTACAATGAGCAGTTCTTC.

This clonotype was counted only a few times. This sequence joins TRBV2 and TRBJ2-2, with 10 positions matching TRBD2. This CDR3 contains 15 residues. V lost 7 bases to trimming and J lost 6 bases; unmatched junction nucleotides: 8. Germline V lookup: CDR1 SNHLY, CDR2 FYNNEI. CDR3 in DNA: TGTGCCAGCATCCCCAGCGGGAGGGTCCCCGGGGAGCTGTTTTTT. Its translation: CASIPSGRVPGELFF.

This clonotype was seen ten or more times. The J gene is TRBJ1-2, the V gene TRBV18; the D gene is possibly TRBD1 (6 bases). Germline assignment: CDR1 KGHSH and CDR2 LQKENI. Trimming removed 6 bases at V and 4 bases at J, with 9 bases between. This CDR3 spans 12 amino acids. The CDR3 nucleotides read TGTGCCAGCTCGACAGGCCCCTATGGCTACACCTTC. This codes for CASSTGPYGYTF.

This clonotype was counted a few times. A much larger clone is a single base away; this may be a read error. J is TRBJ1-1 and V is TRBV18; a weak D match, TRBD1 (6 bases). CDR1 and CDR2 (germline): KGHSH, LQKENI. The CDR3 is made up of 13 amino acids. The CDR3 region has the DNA TGTGCCAGCTCACCCGGACAGACCACTGAAGCTTCCTTT. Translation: CASSPGQTTEASF.

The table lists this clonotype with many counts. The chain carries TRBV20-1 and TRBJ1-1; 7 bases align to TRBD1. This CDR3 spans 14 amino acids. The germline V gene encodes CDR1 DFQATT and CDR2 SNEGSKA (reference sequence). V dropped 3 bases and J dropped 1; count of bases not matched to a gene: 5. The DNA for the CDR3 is TGCAGTGCTAGCAGACAGGGCGGGAACACTGAAGCTTTCTTT. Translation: CSASRQGGNTEAFF.

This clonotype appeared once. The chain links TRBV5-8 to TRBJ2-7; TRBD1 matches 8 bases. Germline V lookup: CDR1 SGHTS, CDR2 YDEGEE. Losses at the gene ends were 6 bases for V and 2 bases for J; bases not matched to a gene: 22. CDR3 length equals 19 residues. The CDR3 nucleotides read TGTGCCAGCACCCTGGAGGGGACAGGCTCATTTTCGTGGGCCTACGAGCAGTACTTC. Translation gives CASTLEGTGSFSWAYEQYF. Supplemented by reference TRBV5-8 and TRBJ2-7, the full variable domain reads EAGVTQSPTHLIKTRGQQATLRCSPISGHTSVYWYQQALGLGLQFLLWYDEGEERNRGNFPPRFSGRQFPNYSSELNVNALELEDSALYLCASTLEGTGSFSWAYEQYFGPGTRLTVT.

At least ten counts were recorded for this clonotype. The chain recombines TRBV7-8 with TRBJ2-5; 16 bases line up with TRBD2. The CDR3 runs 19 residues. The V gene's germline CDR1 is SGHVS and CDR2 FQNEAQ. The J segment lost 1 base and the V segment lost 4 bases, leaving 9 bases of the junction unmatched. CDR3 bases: TGTGCCAGCAGCTACCCAACCGGGACTAGCGGGGGGGCCCAAGAGACCCAGTACTTC. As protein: CASSYPTGTSGGAQETQYF. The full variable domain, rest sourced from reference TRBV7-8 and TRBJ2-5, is GAGVSQSPRYKVAKRGQDVALRCDPISGHVSLFWYQQALGQGPEFLTYFQNEAQLDKSGLPSDRFFAERPEGSVSTLKIQRTQQEDSAVYLCASSYPTGTSGGAQETQYFGPGTRLLVL.

CDR3 amino acids: CASSPLAGAYQETQYF. In nucleotides, the CDR3 is TGTGCCAGCAGTCCACTAGCGGGTGCGTACCAAGAGACCCAGTACTTC. V usage is TRBV28 and J usage is TRBJ2-5, with 9 bases aligning to TRBD2. The V and J ends lost 5 bases and 0 bases, in that order; junction bases with no gene match: 7. Germline V CDR1 and CDR2: MDHEN, SYDVKM. The CDR3 sequence is 16 residues long.

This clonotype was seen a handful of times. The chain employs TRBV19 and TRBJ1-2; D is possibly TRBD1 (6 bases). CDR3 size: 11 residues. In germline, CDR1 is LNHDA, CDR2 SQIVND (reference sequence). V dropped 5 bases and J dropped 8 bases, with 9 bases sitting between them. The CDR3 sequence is CASSAGGGYTF. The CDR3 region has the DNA TGTGCCAGTAGTGCCGGGGGCGGCTACACCTTC.

DNA for the CDR3: TGTGCCAGCCGTCGGGACAGCCCCTACGAGCAGTACTTC. This sequence encodes CASRRDSPYEQYF. The V call is TRBV3-1, the J call TRBJ2-7, with 7 bases fitting TRBD1. Losses at the gene ends were 8 bases for V and 2 bases for J; bases not matched to a gene: 6. The CDR3 runs to 13 residues. The germline V gene has CDR1 LGHDT and CDR2 YNNKEL (reference sequence).

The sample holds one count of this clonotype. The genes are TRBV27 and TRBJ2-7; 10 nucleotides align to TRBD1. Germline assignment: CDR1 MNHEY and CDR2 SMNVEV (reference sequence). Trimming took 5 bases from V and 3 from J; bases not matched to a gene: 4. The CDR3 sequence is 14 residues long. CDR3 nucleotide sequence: TGTGCCAGCAGTGCCGGACAGGGGGGCTACGAGCAGTACTTC. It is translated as CASSAGQGGYEQYF.

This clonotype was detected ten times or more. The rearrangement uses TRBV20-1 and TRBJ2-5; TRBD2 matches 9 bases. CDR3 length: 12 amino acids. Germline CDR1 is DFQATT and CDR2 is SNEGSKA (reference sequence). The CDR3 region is CSAGLAQETQYF. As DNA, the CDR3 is TGCAGCGCGGGACTAGCCCAAGAGACCCAGTACTTC.

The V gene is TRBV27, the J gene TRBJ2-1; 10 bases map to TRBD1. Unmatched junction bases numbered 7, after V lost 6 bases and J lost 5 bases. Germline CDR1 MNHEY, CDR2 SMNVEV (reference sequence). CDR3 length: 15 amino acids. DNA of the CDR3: TGTGCCAGCAGCTCAGGGACAGGGGTCGACAATGAGCAGTTCTTC. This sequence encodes CASSSGTGVDNEQFF.

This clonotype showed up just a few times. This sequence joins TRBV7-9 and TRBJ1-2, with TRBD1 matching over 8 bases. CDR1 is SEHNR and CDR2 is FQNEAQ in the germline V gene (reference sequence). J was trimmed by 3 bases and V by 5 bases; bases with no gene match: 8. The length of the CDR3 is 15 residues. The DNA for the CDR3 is TGTGCCAGCAGCACCGGACAGGGAAGGGACTATGGCTACACCTTC. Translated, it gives CASSTGQGRDYGYTF.

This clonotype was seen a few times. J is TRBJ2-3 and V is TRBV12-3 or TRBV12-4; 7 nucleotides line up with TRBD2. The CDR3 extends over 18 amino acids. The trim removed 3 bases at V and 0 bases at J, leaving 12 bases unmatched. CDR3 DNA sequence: TGTGCCAGCAGTTTGGTGGGACGGGGGGTTACTAGCACAGATACGCAGTATTTT. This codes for CASSLVGRGVTSTDTQYF.